The T cell receptor beta chain described here comes from a study of blood T cell repertoires in COVID-19. Turning to the study itself: Spain, Italy and the United States supplied samples that represented acute and convalescent COVID-19. From T cells, B-cell-depleted T cells, or PBMCs came the material, which was cDNA or gDNA.

Germline CDR1 and CDR2: SGHDT and YYEEEE. Trimming removed 2 bases from V and 1 base from J, with 6 bases in between. The CDR3 is 13 residues long. Of note for this clone: A much bigger clone sits one base away, suggesting this may be a read error.

Authors' methods: Amplified reference gene primers provided the basis for estimating nucleated cell counts. The protocol was immunoSEQ multiplex PCR, while the TCRdb copy is restricted to in-frame clones and leaves out a portion. V, J and clone size reflect that table, while D and trimming were determined from the DNA. This repertoire shows about 110,000 clones, just over 75% found once; its top ten account for roughly 3.8%. Material for sequencing was peripheral blood. This receptor was identified in a woman of 80 years or more with acute or convalescent COVID-19. This sequence joins TRBV5-6 and TRBJ1-1; D is perhaps TRBD1 (5 bases). DNA for the CDR3: TGTGCCAGCAGCTTCACAGGGAACACTGAAGCTTTCTTT. It yields the protein CASSFTGNTEAFF.